The clone carrying this TCR beta chain came up many times. Its cognate antigen is unknown. This record comes from a study of T-cell reconstitution after alpha-beta-depleted transplantation in children. Study-level results: Reported findings indicate that, about two months after transplant, alpha-beta T cells came from several hundred expanded clones, which were derived from non-depleted graft cells. Day-60 TCRbeta diversity that was high in some patients was derived from surviving recipient T cells and thymic progenitors. After one year, T-cell counts and TCRbeta diversity mostly came from new T cells.

Unique molecular identifiers were incorporated into the prepared TCRbeta library. TCRdb re-called the PCR reads through MiXCR, storing one row per CDR3 protein. The sample gives 200,000 to 250,000 distinct CDR3 sequences, 8.4% of which show up once; approximately 34% is in the top ten. This TCR came from a male patient between 2 and 10 years old who had a stem cell transplant for acute myeloid leukemia, so the T cells may come from the graft donor. The input for sequencing was PBMCs, mostly from graft donor cells, taken 360 days after TCRalphabeta/CD19-depleted stem cell transplant.

CDR3 in amino acids: CASTTRGGNTEAFF. The CDR3 DNA is TGCGCCAGCACCACGAGAGGGGGGAACACTGAAGCTTTCTTT. V gene TRBV4-1 combines with J gene TRBJ1-1; D may be TRBD1 (6 bases). V lost 7 bases to trimming and J lost 1 base, with 13 bases between them. Germline V gene sequence: CDR1 MGHRA, CDR2 YSYEKL. The CDR3 covers 14 residues.